Listed below are T cell receptor beta chains from one sample, sequenced in a study of shared clonotypes between healthy human individuals. Produced via immunoSEQ multiplex PCR; TCRdb's table is partial and in-frame only. This sample has approximately 2.3 million clones, with 85% to 95% found just once. The source material was naive CD4+ T cells from PBMCs. The source is a man aged 18 to 29 in good health. Some clones in this sample may be carry-over from other donors' samples. The CDR3 runs from the conserved cysteine through the conserved F or W. D genes are given only for firm matches. The listing skips clone size in some rows; elsewhere it reads once, few, many or a size class.

d_call j_call clone_size v_call cdr3_nt cdr3_aa
TRBD1 TRBJ2-7 - TRBV18 TGTGCCAGCTCACCACCGACAGGGGGCCAGTACGAGCAGTACTTC CASSPPTGGQYEQYF
- TRBJ2-3 - TRBV27 TGTGCCAGCAGTCCAGCTGCGACAGATACGCAGTATTTT CASSPAATDTQYF
- TRBJ2-2 - TRBV5-1 TGCGCCAGCAGCTTAGACTGGAACACCGGGGAGCTGTTTTTT CASSLDWNTGELFF
- TRBJ2-6 - TRBV9 TGTGCCAGCAGCGTAATGGCAGCCGGGGCCAACGTCCTGACTTTC CASSVMAAGANVLTF
- TRBJ2-4 - TRBV28 TGTGCCAGCAGTGAAACCGGACTAGCCAAAAACATTCAGTACTTC CASSETGLAKNIQYF
- TRBJ2-3 once TRBV5-4 TGTGCCAGCAGCTGGGATGGAAGGGCTAGCAGCCAGACAGATACGCAGTATTTT CASSWDGRASSQTDTQYF
- TRBJ2-5 - TRBV27 TGTGCCAGCAGTTTCGGCGGGCCGTACCAAGAGACCCAGTACTTC CASSFGGPYQETQYF
- TRBJ2-1 - TRBV28 TGTGCCAGCATAAGAGGGGGGGAGAGATACAATGAGCAGTTCTTC CASIRGGERYNEQFF
- TRBJ2-5 - TRBV19 TGTGCCAGTAGTCCTCGGGACCGTACCCGGAGTACCCAGTACTTC CASSPRDRTRSTQYF
- TRBJ2-3 - TRBV28 TGTGCCAGCAGTCCGGCCGACTCTAGCACAGATACGCAGTATTTT CASSPADSSTDTQYF
TRBD1 TRBJ1-2 - TRBV7-3 TGTGCCAGCAGCTCCCGGACAGGGATTGGCTACACCTTC CASSSRTGIGYTF
- TRBJ2-3 - TRBV23-1 TGCGCCAGCAGTCAGCTGCGGAGGGGCGCAGGTGCAGATACGCAGTATTTT CASSQLRRGAGADTQYF
- TRBJ1-3 - TRBV30 TGTGCCTGGAGCTGGACAGCTGGAAACACCATATATTTT CAWSWTAGNTIYF
- TRBJ2-7 - TRBV4-1 TGCGCCAGCAGCCCAAATTACGTGGGCTCCTACGAGCAGTACTTC CASSPNYVGSYEQYF
TRBD2 TRBJ2-1 once TRBV27 TGTGCCAGCAGGAAACTAGCGGGAGCCAATGAGCAGTTCTTC CASRKLAGANEQFF
- TRBJ1-2 - TRBV19 TGTGCCAGTAGTATCCGAATCGGACTTCTTTCTAACTATGGCTACACCTTC CASSIRIGLLSNYGYTF